These 14 T cell receptor beta chains were all obtained from the same sample, sequenced in a study of shared clonotypes between healthy human individuals (dated by TCRdb to about 2020). The library came from the immunoSEQ multiplex PCR assay. TCRdb limited this immuneACCESS table to in-frame rearrangements with V and J called. A share of clones is missing; checked studies link under half to unresolved V genes, and the rest is unexplained. The sample contains about 2.1 million clones, over 85% of them found a single time. Around 1.7% of the sample comes from the top ten. For the CD8 naive samples, CD45RO-negative cells were positively selected for CCR7, yielding a CD45RA+CCR7+ population from which TemRA cells were excluded. Input material: naive CD8+ T cells from PBMCs. Interpreted using the paper, the cell subset or site label stands for: CD45RA+CCR7+. These receptors all come from a young man in good health. Some clones in this sample may be carry-over from other donors' samples.

The V gene is TRBV6-1, the J gene TRBJ1-5, with D unresolved. The CDR3 is 14 residues long. The ends were cut back, 3 bases at V and 0 bases at J, with 6 bases in the middle. CDR1 and CDR2 (germline): MNHNS, SASEGT. Here the CDR3 reads CASSDLGSNQPQHF. DNA for the CDR3: TGTGCCAGCAGTGATCTGGGTAGCAATCAGCCCCAGCATTTT.

V is TRBV19 and J is TRBJ2-5; D might be TRBD1 (5 bases). V lost 6 bases and J lost 1, with 9 bases in between. The germline V gene has CDR1 LNHDA and CDR2 SQIVND (reference sequence). The CDR3 covers 13 residues. For the CDR3, the DNA is TGTGCCAGTAGCCCGACAGTCCAAGAGACCCAGTACTTC. Amino acids: CASSPTVQETQYF.

V gene TRBV6-5 combines with J gene TRBJ2-2; tentatively, D is TRBD1 (6 bases). The CDR3 covers 14 residues. Germline CDR1 and CDR2: MNHEY and SVGAGI. The V and J ends lost 4 bases and 5 bases respectively, with 11 bases between them. The CDR3 DNA is TGTGCCAGCAGTTTGAACAGGGTAACCGGGGAGCTGTTTTTT. It encodes CASSLNRVTGELFF.

This clone is a singleton in its sample. The chain carries TRBV27 and TRBJ1-4; 11 bases are a match to TRBD1. The CDR3 spans 14 residues. After removal of 8 bases from V and 8 bases from J, the junction contained 7 bases not matched to a gene. Germline values: CDR1 MNHEY, CDR2 SMNVEV (reference sequence). CDR3 nucleotides: TGTGCCAGCGGCCTAAGGACAGGGGGCGAAAAACTGTTTTTT. As protein: CASGLRTGGEKLFF.

The chain uses TRBV7-8 and TRBJ2-1; unclear D gene. The CDR3 is 15 amino acids. The germline gives CDR1 SGHVS, CDR2 FQNEAQ. V lost 2 bases and J 0 bases, leaving 8 bases between the germline ends. CDR3 in DNA: TGTGCCAGCAGCTTATTTATAAGCTCCTACAATGAGCAGTTCTTC. Protein: CASSLFISSYNEQFF.

J is TRBJ2-2 and V is TRBV7-3; 10 nucleotides line up with TRBD1. The CDR3 covers 16 residues. Germline assignment: CDR1 SGHTA and CDR2 FQGTGA. The V segment lost 4 bases and the J segment 1 base; nucleotides outside the gene matches: 3. CDR3 region: CASSSRDRGNTGELFF. Written as DNA, the CDR3 is TGTGCCAGCAGCTCCCGGGACAGGGGGAACACCGGGGAGCTGTTTTTT.

The V call is TRBV28, the J call TRBJ2-1; weak D call: TRBD2 (7 bases). CDR1 is MDHEN and CDR2 is SYDVKM in the germline V gene. Trimming left V 7 bases short and J 4 bases short, with 17 bases between. This CDR3 region has 15 residues. The CDR3 sequence: CASMLRGGFYNEQFF. The CDR3 nucleotides are TGTGCCAGCATGTTGAGGGGGGGGTTTTACAATGAGCAGTTCTTC.

In the case of this clone: Other nucleotide sequences in the sample specify the same CDR3. The chain employs TRBV11-2 and TRBJ2-7, with TRBD1 as a possible D gene (5 bases). Germline assignment: CDR1 SGHAT and CDR2 FQNNGV. The CDR3 runs to 13 residues. V lost 1 base, J lost 2 bases, and 6 bases lay in between. Here the CDR3 DNA reads TGTGCCAGCAGCTTAGGGACAACCTACGAGCAGTACTTC. This encodes CASSLGTTYEQYF.

The CDR3 bases are TGTGCCAGCAGCTTGTTTCCTGTCTCAGGGACAGATACGCAGTATTTT. Protein sequence: CASSLFPVSGTDTQYF. The J gene is TRBJ2-3, the V gene TRBV7-9; a possible D gene is TRBD1 (5 bases). This CDR3 has 16 amino acids. Germline CDR1 SEHNR, CDR2 FQNEAQ (reference sequence). Trimming took 3 bases from V and 3 from J, leaving 16 bases between them. The variable domain in full, completed from reference TRBV7-9 and TRBJ2-3, reads DTGVSQNPRHKITKRGQNVTFRCDPISEHNRLYWYRQTLGQGPEFLTYFQNEAQLEKSRLLSDRFSAERPKGSFSTLEIQRTEQGDSAMYLCASSLFPVSGTDTQYFGPGTRLTVL.

The gene calls are TRBV5-1 and TRBJ2-7; a weak D match, TRBD1 (7 bases). CDR1 is SGHRS and CDR2 is YFSETQ in the germline V gene. Trimming cost V 2 bases and J 0 bases, with 18 bases left between them. The CDR3 is 17 amino acids. The DNA of the CDR3 is TGCGCCAGCAGCTTTGTGTCAGGGGGGCCCCTCTCCTACGAGCAGTACTTC. Translated: CASSFVSGGPLSYEQYF.

This clone was detected once. The chain links TRBV27 to TRBJ2-1; 15 bases agree with TRBD2. Germline assignment: CDR1 MNHEY and CDR2 SMNVEV (reference sequence). This CDR3 is 19 amino acids long. Trimming took 5 bases from V and 2 from J; bases not matched to a gene: 10. The CDR3 nucleotides read TGTGCCAGCAGTACTCGGACTAGCGGGAGGGCGCCTCCCTACAATGAGCAGTTCTTC. This translates into CASSTRTSGRAPPYNEQFF.

V usage is TRBV5-6 and J usage is TRBJ2-1, with 7 bases lining up with TRBD1. The CDR3 sequence is 15 residues long. V dropped 4 bases and J dropped 2; count of bases not matched to a gene: 6. The germline V gene encodes CDR1 SGHDT and CDR2 YYEEEE. The CDR3 loop is CASSPRDRAYNEQFF. The CDR3, as DNA: TGTGCCAGCAGCCCCCGGGACAGAGCCTACAATGAGCAGTTCTTC.

The rearrangement uses TRBV5-5 and TRBJ2-7; the D is unclear. Trimming removed 2 bases from V and 2 bases from J, with 8 bases in between. The CDR3 is made up of 13 amino acids. Per the germline V gene, CDR1 is SGHKS and CDR2 is YYEKEE (reference sequence). The CDR3 reads CASSFDQTYEQYF. DNA of the CDR3: TGTGCCAGCAGCTTCGATCAGACCTACGAGCAGTACTTC.

V is TRBV27 and J is TRBJ1-4; D call uncertain. There are 9 residues in the CDR3. Trimming took 8 bases from V and 14 from J, leaving 9 bases between them. Looked up from germline, CDR1 is MNHEY and CDR2 is SMNVEV (reference sequence). The CDR3 reads CASRTVLFF. CDR3 nucleotide sequence: TGTGCCAGCCGGACTGTCCTGTTTTTT.